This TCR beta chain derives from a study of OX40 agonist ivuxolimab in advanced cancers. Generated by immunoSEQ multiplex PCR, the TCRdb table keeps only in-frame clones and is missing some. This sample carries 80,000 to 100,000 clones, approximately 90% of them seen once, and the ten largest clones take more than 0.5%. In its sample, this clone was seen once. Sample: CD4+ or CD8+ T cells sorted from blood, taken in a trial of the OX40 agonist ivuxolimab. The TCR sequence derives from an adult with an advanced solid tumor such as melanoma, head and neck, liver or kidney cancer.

DNA for the CDR3: TGTGCCATCAACGCTAGGGGGCTAAACTATGGCTACACCTTC. Protein product: CAINARGLNYGYTF. The chain is built from TRBV10-3 and TRBJ1-2, with TRBD1 matching 7 bases. The CDR3 has 14 amino acids. Germline CDR1 and CDR2: ENHRY and SYGVKD. J was trimmed by 2 bases and V by 7 bases; bases with no gene match: 7.